This TCR beta chain was recovered during a study of blood T cell repertoires in COVID-19. Looking at the study overall: COVID-19 samples collected from the United States, Italy and Spain covered acute and convalescent phases. In each case, the material was cDNA or gDNA derived from T cells, B-cell-depleted T cells, or PBMCs.

This CDR3 has 12 residues. In germline, CDR1 is MDHEN, CDR2 SYDVKM. V was cut by 8 bases and J by 2 bases, with 9 bases left in between. Methods used by the authors: Quantification of nucleated cells was approximated via reference gene primer amplification. The data were produced by immunoSEQ multiplex PCR, yet TCRdb's version contains in-frame clones alone and is incomplete. V and J calls and clone size are as listed in that table; D and trimming were resolved from the DNA. The sample consists of 60,000 or so clones, less than 90% of them appearing once. The V call is TRBV28, the J call TRBJ1-2, with a weak D call TRBD1 (6 bases). This sequence was found in a woman in her 70s with active COVID-19. The sequenced sample consisted of peripheral blood. The CDR3 reads CASQGFNYGYTF. In DNA form, the CDR3 reads TGTGCCAGCCAGGGGTTCAACTATGGCTACACCTTC.